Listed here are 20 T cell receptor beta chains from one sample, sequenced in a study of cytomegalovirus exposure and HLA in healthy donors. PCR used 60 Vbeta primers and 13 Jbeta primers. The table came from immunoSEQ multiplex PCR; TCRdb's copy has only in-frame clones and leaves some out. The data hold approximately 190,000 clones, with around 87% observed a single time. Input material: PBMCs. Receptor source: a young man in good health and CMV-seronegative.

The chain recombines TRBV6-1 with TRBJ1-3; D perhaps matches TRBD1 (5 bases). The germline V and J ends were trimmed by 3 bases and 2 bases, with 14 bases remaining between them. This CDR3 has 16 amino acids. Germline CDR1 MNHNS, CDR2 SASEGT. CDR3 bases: TGTGCCAGCAGTGATGGCCAGGGCCAGACTGGAAACACCATATATTTT. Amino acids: CASSDGQGQTGNTIYF.

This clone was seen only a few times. CDR3 DNA: TGTGCCAGCAGACAGCGGCGGGCGTCTGAAGCTTTCTTT. Translated, it gives CASRQRRASEAFF. The gene calls are TRBV6-5 and TRBJ1-1; D gene unclear. This CDR3 is 13 amino acids long. V was cut by 6 bases and J by 6 bases, with 14 bases left in between. In germline, CDR1 is MNHEY, CDR2 SVGAGI.

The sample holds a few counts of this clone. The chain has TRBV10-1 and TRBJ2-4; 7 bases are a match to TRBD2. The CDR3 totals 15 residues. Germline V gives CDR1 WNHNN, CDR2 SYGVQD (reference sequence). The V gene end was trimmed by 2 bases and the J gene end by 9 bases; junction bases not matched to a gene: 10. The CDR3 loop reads CASSEAGVPGGIQYF. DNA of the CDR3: TGCGCCAGCAGTGAGGCGGGGGTACCGGGGGGCATTCAGTACTTC.

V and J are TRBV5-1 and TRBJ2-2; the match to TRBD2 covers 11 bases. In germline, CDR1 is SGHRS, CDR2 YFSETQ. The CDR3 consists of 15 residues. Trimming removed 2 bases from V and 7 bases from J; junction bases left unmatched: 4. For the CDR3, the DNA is TGCGCCAGCAGCTTTACTAGCGGGGGAAGCGGGGAGCTGTTTTTT. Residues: CASSFTSGGSGELFF.

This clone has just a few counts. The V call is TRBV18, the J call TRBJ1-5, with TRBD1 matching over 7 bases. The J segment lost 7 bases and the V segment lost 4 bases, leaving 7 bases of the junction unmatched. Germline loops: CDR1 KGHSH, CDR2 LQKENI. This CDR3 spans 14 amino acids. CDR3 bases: TGTGCCAGCTCACAATCCCGGGACAGCCAGCCCCAGCATTTT. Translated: CASSQSRDSQPQHF.

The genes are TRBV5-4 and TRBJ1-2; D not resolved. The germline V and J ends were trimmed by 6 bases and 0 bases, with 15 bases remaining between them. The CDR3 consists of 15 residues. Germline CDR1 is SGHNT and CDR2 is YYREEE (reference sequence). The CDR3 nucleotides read TGTGCCAGCACCATCTTTAGCCGGACTAACTATGGCTACACCTTC. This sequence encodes CASTIFSRTNYGYTF.

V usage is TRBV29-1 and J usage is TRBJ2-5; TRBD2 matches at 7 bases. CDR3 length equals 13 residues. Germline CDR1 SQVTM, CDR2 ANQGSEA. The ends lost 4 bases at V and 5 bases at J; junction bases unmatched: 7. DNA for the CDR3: TGCAGCGTTGGTGCCCTGGGGGGGGAGACCCAGTACTTC. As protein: CSVGALGGETQYF.

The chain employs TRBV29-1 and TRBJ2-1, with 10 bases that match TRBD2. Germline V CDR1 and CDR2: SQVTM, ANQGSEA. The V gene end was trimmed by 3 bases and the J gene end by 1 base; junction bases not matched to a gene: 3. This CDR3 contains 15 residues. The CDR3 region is CSVDTSGKSYNEQFF. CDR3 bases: TGCAGCGTTGACACTAGCGGGAAATCCTACAATGAGCAGTTCTTC.

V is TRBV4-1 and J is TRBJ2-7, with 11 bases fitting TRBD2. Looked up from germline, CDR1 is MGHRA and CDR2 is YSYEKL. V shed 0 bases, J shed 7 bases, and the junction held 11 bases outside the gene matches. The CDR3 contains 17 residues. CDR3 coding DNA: TGCGCCAGCAGCCAAGAAATTAGCGGGAGGGCCAGCGGGGAGCAGTACTTC. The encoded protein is CASSQEISGRASGEQYF.

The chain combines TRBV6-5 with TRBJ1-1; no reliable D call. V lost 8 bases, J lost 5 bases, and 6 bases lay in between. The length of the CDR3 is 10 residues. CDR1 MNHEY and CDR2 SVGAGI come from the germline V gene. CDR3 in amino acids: CASGLTEAFF. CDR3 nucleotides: TGTGCCAGCGGTTTAACTGAAGCTTTCTTT.

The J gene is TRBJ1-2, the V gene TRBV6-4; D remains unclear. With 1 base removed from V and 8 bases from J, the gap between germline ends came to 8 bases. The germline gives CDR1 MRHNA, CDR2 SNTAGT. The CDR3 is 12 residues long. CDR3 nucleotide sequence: TGTGCCAGCAGTGACTTCCGGAGAGGCTACACCTTC. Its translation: CASSDFRRGYTF.

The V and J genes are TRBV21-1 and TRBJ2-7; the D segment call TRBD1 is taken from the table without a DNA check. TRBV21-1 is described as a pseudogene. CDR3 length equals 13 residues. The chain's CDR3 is CASSPRQGYEQYF. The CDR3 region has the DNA TGTGCCAGCAGCCCTCGACAGGGGTACGAGCAGTACTTC.

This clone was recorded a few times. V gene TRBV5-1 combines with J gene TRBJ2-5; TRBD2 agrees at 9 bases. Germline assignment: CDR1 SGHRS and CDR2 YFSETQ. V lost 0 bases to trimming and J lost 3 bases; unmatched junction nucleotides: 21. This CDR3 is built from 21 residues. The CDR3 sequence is CASSLAHEGGGGMGPEETQYF. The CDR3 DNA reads TGCGCCAGCAGCTTGGCCCACGAGGGCGGGGGGGGCATGGGTCCCGAAGAGACCCAGTACTTC. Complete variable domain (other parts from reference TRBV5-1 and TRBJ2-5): KAGVTQTPRYLIKTRGQQVTLSCSPISGHRSVSWYQQTPGQGLQFLFEYFSETQRNKGNFPGRFSGRQFSNSRSEMNVSTLELGDSALYLCASSLAHEGGGGMGPEETQYFGPGTRLLVL.

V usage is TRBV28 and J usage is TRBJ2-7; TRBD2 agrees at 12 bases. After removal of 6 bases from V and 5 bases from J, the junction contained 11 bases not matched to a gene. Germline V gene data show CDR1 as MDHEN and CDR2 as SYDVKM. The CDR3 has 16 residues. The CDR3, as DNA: TGTGCCAGCAGCAAGATAGGACTAGCGGGACTCGACGAGCAGTACTTC. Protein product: CASSKIGLAGLDEQYF. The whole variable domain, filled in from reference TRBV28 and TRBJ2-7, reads DVKVTQSSRYLVKRTGEKVFLECVQDMDHENMFWYRQDPGLGLRLIYFSYDVKMKEKGDIPEGYSVSREKKERFSLILESASTNQTSMYLCASSKIGLAGLDEQYFGPGTRLTVT.

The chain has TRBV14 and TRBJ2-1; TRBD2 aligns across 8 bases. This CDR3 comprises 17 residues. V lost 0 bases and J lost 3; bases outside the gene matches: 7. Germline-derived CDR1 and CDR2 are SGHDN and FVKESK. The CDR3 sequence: CASSQDTSGIDYNEQFF. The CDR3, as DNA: TGTGCCAGCAGCCAAGATACTAGCGGTATAGACTACAATGAGCAGTTCTTC.

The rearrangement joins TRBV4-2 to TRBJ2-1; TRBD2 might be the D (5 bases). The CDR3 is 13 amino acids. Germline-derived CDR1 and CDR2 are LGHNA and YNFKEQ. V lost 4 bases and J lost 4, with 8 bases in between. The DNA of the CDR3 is TGTGCCAGCAGCCGATCGGGATACAATGAGCAGTTCTTC. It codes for CASSRSGYNEQFF.

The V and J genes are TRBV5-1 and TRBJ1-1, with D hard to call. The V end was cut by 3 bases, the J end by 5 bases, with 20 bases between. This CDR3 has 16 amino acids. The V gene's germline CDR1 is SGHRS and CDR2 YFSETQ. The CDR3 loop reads CASSWRPAGGRTEAFF. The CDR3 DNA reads TGCGCCAGCAGCTGGAGGCCGGCAGGAGGAAGGACTGAAGCTTTCTTT. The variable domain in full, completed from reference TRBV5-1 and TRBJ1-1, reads KAGVTQTPRYLIKTRGQQVTLSCSPISGHRSVSWYQQTPGQGLQFLFEYFSETQRNKGNFPGRFSGRQFSNSRSEMNVSTLELGDSALYLCASSWRPAGGRTEAFFGQGTRLTVV.

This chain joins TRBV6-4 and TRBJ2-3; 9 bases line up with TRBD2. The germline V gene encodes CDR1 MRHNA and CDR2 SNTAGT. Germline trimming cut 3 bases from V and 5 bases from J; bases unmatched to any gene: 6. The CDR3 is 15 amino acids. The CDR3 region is CASSEIAGAQDTQYF. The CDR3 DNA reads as TGTGCCAGCAGTGAGATAGCGGGAGCTCAAGATACGCAGTATTTT.

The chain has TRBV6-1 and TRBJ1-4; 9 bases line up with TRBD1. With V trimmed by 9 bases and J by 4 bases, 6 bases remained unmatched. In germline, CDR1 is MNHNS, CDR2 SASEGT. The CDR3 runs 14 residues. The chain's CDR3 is CASENRGLNEKLFF. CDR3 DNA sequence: TGTGCCAGTGAAAACAGGGGGCTTAATGAAAAACTGTTTTTT.

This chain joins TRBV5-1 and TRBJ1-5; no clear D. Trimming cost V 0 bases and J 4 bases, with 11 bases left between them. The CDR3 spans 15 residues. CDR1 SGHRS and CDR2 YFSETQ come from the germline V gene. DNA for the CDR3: TGCGCCAGCAGCTTGGTGTATGGGAGGAATCAGCCCCAGCATTTT. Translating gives CASSLVYGRNQPQHF. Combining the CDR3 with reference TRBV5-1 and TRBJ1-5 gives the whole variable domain KAGVTQTPRYLIKTRGQQVTLSCSPISGHRSVSWYQQTPGQGLQFLFEYFSETQRNKGNFPGRFSGRQFSNSRSEMNVSTLELGDSALYLCASSLVYGRNQPQHFGDGTRLSIL.